This T cell receptor (beta chain) was found in a study of Graves' ophthalmopathy and Graves' hyperthyroidism. The study's findings and limits: With approximately 88% sensitivity and approximately 79% specificity, a 13-signature model separated ophthalmopathy from stable hyperthyroidism.

Germline lookup yields CDR1 SQVTM and CDR2 ANQGSEA. The CDR3 has 13 amino acids. V lost 4 bases, J lost 5 bases, and 4 bases stayed unmatched. Clinical symptoms, serum thyroxine, TRAb, thyroid ultrasound and orbital computed tomography determined diagnosis. As regards this clonotype: The antigen remains undetermined.

Transcripts of RNA were the source for amplifying TCR beta CDR3 regions. HTBI primers were used in a first-round RT-PCR, which preceded a second-round multiplex PCR. TCRdb reprocessed the multiplex PCR reads via MiXCR and lists one record per CDR3 protein. The sample lists about 1.1 million distinct CDR3 sequences, 35% to 40% occurring once. The receptor comes from an adult man with Graves' hyperthyroidism. Specimen: peripheral blood or thyroid tissue (not recorded which). The chain couples TRBV29-1 to TRBJ1-2; 10 positions match TRBD1. The CDR3: CSVVGQGTYGYTF. The CDR3 nucleotides read TGCAGCGTTGTGGGACAGGGGACGTATGGCTACACCTTC.